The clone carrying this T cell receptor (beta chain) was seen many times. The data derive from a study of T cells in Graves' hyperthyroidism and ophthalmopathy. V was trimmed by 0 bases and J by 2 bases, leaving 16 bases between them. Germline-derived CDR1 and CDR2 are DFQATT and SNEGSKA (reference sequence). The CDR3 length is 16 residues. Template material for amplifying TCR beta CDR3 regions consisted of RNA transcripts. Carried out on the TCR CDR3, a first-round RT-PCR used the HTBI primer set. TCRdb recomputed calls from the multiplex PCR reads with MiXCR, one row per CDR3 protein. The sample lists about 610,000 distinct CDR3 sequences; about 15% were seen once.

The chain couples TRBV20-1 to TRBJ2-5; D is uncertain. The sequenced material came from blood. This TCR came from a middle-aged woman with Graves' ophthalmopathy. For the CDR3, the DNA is TGCAGTGCTAGAGATGCTACTACCAGCAGACAAGAGACCCAGTACTTC. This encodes CSARDATTSRQETQYF.